This is a list of T cell receptor beta chains from one sample in a study of CD8 T cells in Susac syndrome. MiXCR, run by TCRdb on the immunoSEQ multiplex PCR reads, gives a single entry per CDR3 protein. There are approximately 110,000 distinct CDR3 sequences in the sample; about 94% occur only once, and 0.07% to 0.09% lies in the top ten. Sequencing was performed on CD4+ T cells from PBMCs. These receptors all come from a human donor in good health. Both conserved end residues are part of each CDR3. The D gene is left open where the match is weak. Clone size is stated in some rows and not others, as once, few, many or a class when expanded.

TRBV7-2	TRBD1	-	TRBJ2-7	CASSQNGQGAVLGLEQYF	TGTGCCAGCAGCCAAAATGGGCAGGGGGCGGTTCTCGGGCTCGAGCAGTACTTC
TRBV7-2	TRBD2	once	TRBJ2-1	CASSRSAGDSYNEQFF	TGTGCCAGCAGCCGTTCAGCGGGAGACTCCTACAATGAGCAGTTCTTC
TRBV12-3/TRBV12-4	-	few	TRBJ1-1	CASSLGHPNTEAFF	TGTGCCAGCAGTTTGGGGCACCCGAACACTGAAGCTTTCTTT
TRBV6-2/TRBV6-3	-	-	TRBJ2-4	CASSLRPTGMGTKNIQYF	TGTGCCAGCAGTCTACGCCCTACAGGGATGGGAACCAAAAACATTCAGTACTTC
TRBV24-1	-	-	TRBJ2-7	CATSGLGATLAGETPYEQYF	TGTGCCACCAGTGGCCTGGGGGCAACCCTAGCCGGAGAAACACCCTACGAGCAGTACTTC
TRBV10-3	-	-	TRBJ2-5	CAISGQTQETQYF	TGTGCCATCAGCGGACAGACGCAAGAGACCCAGTACTTC
TRBV20-1	-	-	TRBJ2-5	CSWTSGRQETQYF	TGCAGTTGGACCTCGGGACGGCAAGAGACCCAGTACTTC
TRBV12-3/TRBV12-4	-	-	TRBJ2-1	CASSLGPLRVNEQFF	TGTGCCAGCAGTCTCGGGCCGCTCCGGGTAAATGAGCAGTTCTTC
TRBV7-2	TRBD1	-	TRBJ2-7	CASSAWTGTNEQYF	TGTGCCAGCAGCGCTTGGACAGGGACCAACGAGCAGTACTTC
TRBV6-2/TRBV6-3	TRBD2	-	TRBJ2-1	CASRDRREKGEQFF	TGTGCCAGCAGGGATAGGCGGGAGAAAGGGGAGCAGTTCTTC
TRBV20-1	TRBD1	once	TRBJ2-5	CSASDREETQYF	TGCAGTGCCTCGGACAGGGAAGAGACCCAGTACTTC
TRBV7-9	-	-	TRBJ2-5	CASSSHRDYQETQYF	TGTGCCAGCAGCTCACACCGGGACTACCAAGAGACCCAGTACTTC
TRBV6-5	-	-	TRBJ2-7	CASSYGQGDEQYF	TGTGCCAGCAGTTACGGCCAGGGCGACGAGCAGTACTTC
TRBV28	TRBD1	-	TRBJ2-1	CASTRSSGGYNEQFF	TGTGCCAGCACCCGAAGTTCAGGGGGCTACAATGAGCAGTTCTTC
TRBV7-9	TRBD1	-	TRBJ1-1	CASSADRGTEAFF	TGTGCCAGCAGCGCCGACAGGGGCACTGAAGCTTTCTTT
TRBV7-9	TRBD2	-	TRBJ2-2	CASSLEVGRTGELFF	TGTGCCAGCAGCTTAGAAGTCGGGAGGACCGGGGAGCTGTTTTTT
TRBV15	-	once	TRBJ2-7	CATSSRQSLYEQYF	TGTGCCACCAGCAGTCGACAGTCGCTCTACGAGCAGTACTTC
TRBV7-2	TRBD1	-	TRBJ2-7	CASSRRDRAYEQYF	TGTGCCAGCAGCCGCCGGGACAGGGCATACGAGCAGTACTTC
TRBV20-1	TRBD2	-	TRBJ2-7	CSASASGRPYEQYF	TGCAGTGCCTCCGCAAGCGGGAGGCCCTACGAGCAGTACTTC
TRBV19	-	-	TRBJ1-1	CASRRGKGQVGTEAFF	TGTGCCAGTCGCCGGGGTAAGGGACAAGTCGGCACTGAAGCTTTCTTT
TRBV4-1	TRBD1	-	TRBJ1-2	CASSQIAQGNYGYTF	TGCGCCAGCAGCCAGATAGCACAGGGGAACTATGGCTACACCTTC
TRBV5-4	-	-	TRBJ2-3	CASSPDGPSTDTQYF	TGTGCCAGCAGTCCGGATGGACCCAGCACAGATACGCAGTATTTT
TRBV6-6	TRBD1	once	TRBJ2-5	CASRTAGTGAETQYF	TGTGCCAGCAGAACCGCCGGGACAGGGGCAGAGACCCAGTACTTC
TRBV20-1	TRBD2	once	TRBJ2-2	CSARVPSGSGNTGELFF	TGCAGTGCTAGAGTCCCTAGCGGGAGCGGGAACACCGGGGAGCTGTTTTTT
TRBV4-3	TRBD1	-	TRBJ2-7	CASSQGGGTGAYEQYF	TGCGCCAGCAGCCAAGGAGGGGGGACAGGGGCTTACGAGCAGTACTTC
TRBV30	-	-	TRBJ1-2	CAWSPFGHRGYTF	TGTGCCTGGAGCCCGTTTGGACACCGTGGCTACACCTTC
TRBV6-2/TRBV6-3	-	-	TRBJ2-6	CASSWFSGANVLTF	TGTGCCAGCAGTTGGTTCTCTGGGGCCAACGTCCTGACTTTC
TRBV11-2	-	-	TRBJ1-3	CASSLEWAFSGNTIYF	TGTGCCAGCAGCTTAGAGTGGGCTTTCTCTGGAAACACCATATATTTT
TRBV5-1	-	-	TRBJ2-5	CASSLVGTSQETQYF	TGCGCCAGCAGCTTGGTAGGGACGTCCCAAGAGACCCAGTACTTC
TRBV6-2/TRBV6-3	-	-	TRBJ2-7	CASTFVGRAAGEQYF	TGTGCCAGCACCTTCGTGGGTCGAGCGGCGGGCGAGCAGTACTTC
TRBV7-2	TRBD1	-	TRBJ1-2	CASSLDRGRLDGYTF	TGTGCCAGCAGCTTAGACAGGGGGCGCCTGGATGGCTACACCTTC
TRBV29-1	TRBD2	-	TRBJ2-1	CSAGTSSIGEQFF	TGCAGCGCCGGGACTAGTAGTATCGGGGAGCAGTTCTTC
TRBV6-6	TRBD2	-	TRBJ2-7	CASSYSSGAGAAEQYF	TGTGCCAGCAGTTACTCGAGCGGAGCGGGAGCTGCTGAGCAGTACTTC
TRBV7-9	TRBD1	-	TRBJ2-7	CASSLVGQGASSYEQYF	TGTGCCAGCAGCTTAGTCGGGCAGGGGGCGAGCTCCTACGAGCAGTACTTC
TRBV6-5	TRBD2	-	TRBJ2-1	CASSYSLAATYNEQFF	TGTGCCAGCAGTTACTCCCTAGCGGCCACCTACAATGAGCAGTTCTTC
TRBV2	TRBD2	-	TRBJ2-2	CASNSGTSATGELFF	TGTGCCAGCAATTCCGGGACTAGCGCCACCGGGGAGCTGTTTTTT
TRBV27	TRBD1	-	TRBJ1-2	CASSLRDRGSYTF	TGTGCCAGCAGTTTACGGGACAGGGGTAGCTACACCTTC
TRBV29-1	TRBD2	-	TRBJ2-7	CSARLALNEQYF	TGCAGCGCGAGACTAGCCCTAAACGAGCAGTACTTC
TRBV29-1	TRBD1	-	TRBJ2-1	CSVRTGGGYNEQFF	TGCAGCGTCCGAACAGGGGGCGGTTACAATGAGCAGTTCTTC
TRBV19	-	once	TRBJ2-7	CASSFISDSSYEQYF	TGTGCCAGTAGTTTCATTAGCGATTCCTCCTACGAGCAGTACTTC
TRBV4-2	TRBD1	-	TRBJ2-6	CASSQLRQGATDGANVLTF	TGTGCCAGCAGCCAATTAAGACAGGGGGCCACGGATGGGGCCAACGTCCTGACTTTC
TRBV4-1	-	-	TRBJ1-5	CASSQGRDNQPQHF	TGCGCCAGCAGCCAAGGGCGTGACAATCAGCCCCAGCATTTT